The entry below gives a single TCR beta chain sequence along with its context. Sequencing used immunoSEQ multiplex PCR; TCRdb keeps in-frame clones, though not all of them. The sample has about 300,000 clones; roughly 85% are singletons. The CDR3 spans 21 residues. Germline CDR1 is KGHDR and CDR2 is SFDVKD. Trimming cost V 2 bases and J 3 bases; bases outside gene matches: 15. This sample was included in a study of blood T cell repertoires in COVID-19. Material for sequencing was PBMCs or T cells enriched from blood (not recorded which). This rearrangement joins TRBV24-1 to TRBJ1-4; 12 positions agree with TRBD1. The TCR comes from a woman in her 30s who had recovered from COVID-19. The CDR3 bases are TGTGCCACCAGTGATTCCCCGGGACAGGGGGCATCCAGCCGCGCTAATGAAAAACTGTTTTTT. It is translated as CATSDSPGQGASSRANEKLFF.